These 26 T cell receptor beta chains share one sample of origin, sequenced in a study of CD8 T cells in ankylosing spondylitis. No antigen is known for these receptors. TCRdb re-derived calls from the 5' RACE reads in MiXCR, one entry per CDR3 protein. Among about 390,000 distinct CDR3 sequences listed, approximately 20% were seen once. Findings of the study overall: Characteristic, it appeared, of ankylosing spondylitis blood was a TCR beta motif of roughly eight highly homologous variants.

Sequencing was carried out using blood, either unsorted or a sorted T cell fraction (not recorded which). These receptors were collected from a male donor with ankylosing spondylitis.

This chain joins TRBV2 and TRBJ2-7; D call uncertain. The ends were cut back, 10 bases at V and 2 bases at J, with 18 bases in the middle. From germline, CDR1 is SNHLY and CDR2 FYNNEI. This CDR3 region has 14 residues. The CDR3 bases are TGTGCCATCACCTTCACTTTACTAACCTACGAGCAGTACTTC. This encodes CAITFTLLTYEQYF. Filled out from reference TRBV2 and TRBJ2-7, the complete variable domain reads EPEVTQTPSHQVTQMGQEVILRCVPISNHLYFYWYRQILGQKVEFLVSFYNNEISEKSEIFDDQFSVERPDGSNFTLKIRSTKLEDSAMYFCAITFTLLTYEQYFGPGTRLTVT.

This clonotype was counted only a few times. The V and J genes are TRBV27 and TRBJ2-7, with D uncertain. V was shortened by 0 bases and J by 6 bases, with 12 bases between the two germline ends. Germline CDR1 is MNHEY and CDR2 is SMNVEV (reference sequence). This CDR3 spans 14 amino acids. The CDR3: CASSLSKPWAEQYF. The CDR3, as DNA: TGTGCCAGCAGTTTATCGAAACCTTGGGCCGAGCAGTACTTC.

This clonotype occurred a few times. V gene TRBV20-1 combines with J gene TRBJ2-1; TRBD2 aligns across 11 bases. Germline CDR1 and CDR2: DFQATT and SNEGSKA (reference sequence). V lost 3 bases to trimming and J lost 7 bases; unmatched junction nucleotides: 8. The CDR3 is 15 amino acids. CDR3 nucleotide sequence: TGCAGTGCTAGGACTAGCGGGATTAGGGGTAATGAGCAGTTCTTC. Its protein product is CSARTSGIRGNEQFF.

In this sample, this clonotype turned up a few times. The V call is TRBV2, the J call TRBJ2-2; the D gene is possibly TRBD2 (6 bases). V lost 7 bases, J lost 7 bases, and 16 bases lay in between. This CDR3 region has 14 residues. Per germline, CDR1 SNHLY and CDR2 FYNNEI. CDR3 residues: CASMAGSRVGELFF. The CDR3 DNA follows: TGTGCCAGCATGGCCGGGAGTCGGGTCGGGGAGCTGTTTTTT.

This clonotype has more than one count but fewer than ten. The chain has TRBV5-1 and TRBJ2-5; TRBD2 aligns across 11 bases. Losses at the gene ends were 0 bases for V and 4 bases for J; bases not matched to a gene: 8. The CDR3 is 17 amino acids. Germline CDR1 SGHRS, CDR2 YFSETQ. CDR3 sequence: CASSLALAGLAGETQYF. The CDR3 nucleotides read TGCGCCAGCAGCTTGGCTCTTGCCGGACTAGCGGGAGAGACCCAGTACTTC.

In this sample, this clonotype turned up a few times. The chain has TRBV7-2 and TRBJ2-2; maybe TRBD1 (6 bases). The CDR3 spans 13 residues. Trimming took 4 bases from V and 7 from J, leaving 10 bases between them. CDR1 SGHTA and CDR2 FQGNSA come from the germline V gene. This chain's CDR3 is CASSSTGFGELFF. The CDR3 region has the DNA TGTGCCAGCAGCTCAACAGGGTTCGGGGAGCTGTTTTTT.

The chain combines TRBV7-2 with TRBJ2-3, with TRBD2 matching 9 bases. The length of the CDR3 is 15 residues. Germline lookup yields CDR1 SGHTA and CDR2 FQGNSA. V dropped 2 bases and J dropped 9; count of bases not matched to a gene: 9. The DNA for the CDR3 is TGTGCCAGCAGCTTACGAACCCTAGCGGGAAAAACGCAGTATTTT. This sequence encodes CASSLRTLAGKTQYF. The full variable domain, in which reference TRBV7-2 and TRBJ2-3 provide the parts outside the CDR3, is GAGVSQSPSNKVTEKGKDVELRCDPISGHTALYWYRQSLGQGLEFLIYFQGNSAPDKSGLPSDRFSAERTGGSVSTLTIQRTQQEDSAVYLCASSLRTLAGKTQYFGPGTRLTVL.

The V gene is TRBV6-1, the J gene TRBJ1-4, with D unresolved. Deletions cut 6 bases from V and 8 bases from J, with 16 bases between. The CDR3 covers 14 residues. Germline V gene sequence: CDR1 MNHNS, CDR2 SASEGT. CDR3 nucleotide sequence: TGTGCCAGCAGAAGGACTTTTATGGGGGAAAAACTGTTTTTT. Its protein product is CASRRTFMGEKLFF.

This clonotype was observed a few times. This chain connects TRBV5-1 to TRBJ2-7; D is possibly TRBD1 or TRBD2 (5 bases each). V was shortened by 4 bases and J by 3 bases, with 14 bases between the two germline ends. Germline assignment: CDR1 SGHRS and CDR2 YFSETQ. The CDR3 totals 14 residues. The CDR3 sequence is CASSQGRMIYEQYF. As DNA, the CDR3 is TGCGCCAGCAGCCAGGGACGGATGATCTACGAGCAGTACTTC. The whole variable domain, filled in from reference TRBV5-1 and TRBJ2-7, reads KAGVTQTPRYLIKTRGQQVTLSCSPISGHRSVSWYQQTPGQGLQFLFEYFSETQRNKGNFPGRFSGRQFSNSRSEMNVSTLELGDSALYLCASSQGRMIYEQYFGPGTRLTVT.

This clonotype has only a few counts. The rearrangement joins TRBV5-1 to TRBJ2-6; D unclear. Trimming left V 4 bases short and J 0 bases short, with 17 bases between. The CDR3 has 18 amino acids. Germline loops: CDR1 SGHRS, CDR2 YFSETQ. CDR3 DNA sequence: TGCGCCAGCAGCCAAGCAGGTTCCTCTCTCTCTGGGGCCAACGTCCTGACTTTC. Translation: CASSQAGSSLSGANVLTF.

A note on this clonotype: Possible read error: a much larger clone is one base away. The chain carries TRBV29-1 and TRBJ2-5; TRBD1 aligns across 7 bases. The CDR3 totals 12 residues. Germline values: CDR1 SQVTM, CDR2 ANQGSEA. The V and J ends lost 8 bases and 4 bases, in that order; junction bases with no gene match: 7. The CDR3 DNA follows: TGCAGCCTTCGGACAGGAGGAGAGACCCAGTACTTC. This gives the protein CSLRTGGETQYF.

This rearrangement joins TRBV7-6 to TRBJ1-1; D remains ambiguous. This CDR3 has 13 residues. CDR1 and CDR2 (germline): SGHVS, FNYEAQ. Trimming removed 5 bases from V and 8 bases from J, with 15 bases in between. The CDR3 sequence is CASSQQFDKEAFF. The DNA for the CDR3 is TGTGCCAGCAGCCAGCAGTTTGACAAAGAAGCTTTCTTT. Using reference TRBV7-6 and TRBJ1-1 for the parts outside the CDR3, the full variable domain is GAGVSQSPRYKVTKRGQDVALRCDPISGHVSLYWYRQALGQGPEFLTYFNYEAQQDKSGLPNDRFSAERPEGSISTLTIQRTEQRDSAMYRCASSQQFDKEAFFGQGTRLTVV.

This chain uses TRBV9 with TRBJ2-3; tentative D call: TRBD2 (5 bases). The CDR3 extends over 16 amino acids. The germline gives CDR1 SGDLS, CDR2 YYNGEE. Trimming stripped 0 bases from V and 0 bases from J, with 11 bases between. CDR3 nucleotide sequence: TGTGCCAGCAGCGTAGTAGGGAGTTCCAGCACAGATACGCAGTATTTT. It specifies CASSVVGSSSTDTQYF.

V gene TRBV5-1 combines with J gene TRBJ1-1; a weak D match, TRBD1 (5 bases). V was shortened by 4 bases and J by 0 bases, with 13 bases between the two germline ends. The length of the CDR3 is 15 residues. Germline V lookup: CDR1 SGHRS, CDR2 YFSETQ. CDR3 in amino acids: CASSLLDRMNTEAFF. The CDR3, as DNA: TGCGCCAGCAGCCTCCTCGACAGAATGAACACTGAAGCTTTCTTT.

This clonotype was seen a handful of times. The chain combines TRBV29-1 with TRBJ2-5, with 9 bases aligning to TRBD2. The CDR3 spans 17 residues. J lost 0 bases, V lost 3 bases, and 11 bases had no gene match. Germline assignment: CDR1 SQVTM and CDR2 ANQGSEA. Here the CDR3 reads CSVDLVSGRLNQETQYF. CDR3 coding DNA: TGCAGCGTTGATTTGGTAAGCGGGAGGCTGAACCAAGAGACCCAGTACTTC. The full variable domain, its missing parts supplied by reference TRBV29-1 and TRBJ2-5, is SAVISQKPSRDICQRGTSLTIQCQVDSQVTMMFWYRQQPGQSLTLIATANQGSEATYESGFVIDKFPISRPNLTFSTLTVSNMSPEDSSIYLCSVDLVSGRLNQETQYFGPGTRLLVL.

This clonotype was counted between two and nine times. CDR3 bases: TGCAGCGCTGATGACACCATCTATGGCTACACCTTC. This codes for CSADDTIYGYTF. This sequence joins TRBV29-1 and TRBJ1-2; D is undetermined. Trimming pared 7 bases from V and 4 bases from J, leaving 13 bases between. Germline CDR1 SQVTM, CDR2 ANQGSEA. The length of the CDR3 is 12 residues.

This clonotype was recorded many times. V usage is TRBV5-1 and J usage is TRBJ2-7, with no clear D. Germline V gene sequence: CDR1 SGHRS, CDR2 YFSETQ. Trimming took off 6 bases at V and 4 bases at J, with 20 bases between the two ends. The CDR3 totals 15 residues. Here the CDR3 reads CASTFGMSGLYEQYF. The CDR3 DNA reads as TGCGCCAGCACCTTCGGCATGTCAGGCCTATACGAGCAGTACTTC.

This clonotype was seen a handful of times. CDR3 DNA sequence: TGTGCCAGCAGCCAAGATATAGGGGCGGGAGGAGATACGCAGTATTTT. Protein: CASSQDIGAGGDTQYF. The genes are TRBV3-1 and TRBJ2-3; 8 bases align to TRBD2. The CDR3 is 16 residues long. Germline CDR1 is LGHDT and CDR2 is YNNKEL (reference sequence). The ends lost 0 bases at V and 5 bases at J; junction bases unmatched: 7.

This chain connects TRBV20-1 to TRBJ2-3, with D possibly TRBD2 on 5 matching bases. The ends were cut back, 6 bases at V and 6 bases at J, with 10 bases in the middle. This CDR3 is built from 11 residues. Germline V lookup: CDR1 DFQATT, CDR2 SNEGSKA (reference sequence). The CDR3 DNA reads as TGCAGTGCACGACTATCGGATACGCAGTATTTT. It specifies CSARLSDTQYF.

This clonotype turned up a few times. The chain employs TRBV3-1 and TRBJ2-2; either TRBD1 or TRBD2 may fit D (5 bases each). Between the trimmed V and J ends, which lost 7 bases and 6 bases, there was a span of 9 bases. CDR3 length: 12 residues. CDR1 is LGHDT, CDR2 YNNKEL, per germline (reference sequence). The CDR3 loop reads CASTGAPGELFF. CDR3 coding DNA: TGTGCCAGCACCGGGGCCCCCGGGGAGCTGTTTTTT.

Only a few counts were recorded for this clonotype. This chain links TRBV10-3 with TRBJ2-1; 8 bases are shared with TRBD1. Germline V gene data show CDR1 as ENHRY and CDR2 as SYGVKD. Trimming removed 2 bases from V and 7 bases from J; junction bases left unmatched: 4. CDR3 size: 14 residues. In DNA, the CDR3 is TGTGCCATCAGTGAGCCCCACAGGGGGAATGAGCAGTTCTTC. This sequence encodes CAISEPHRGNEQFF.

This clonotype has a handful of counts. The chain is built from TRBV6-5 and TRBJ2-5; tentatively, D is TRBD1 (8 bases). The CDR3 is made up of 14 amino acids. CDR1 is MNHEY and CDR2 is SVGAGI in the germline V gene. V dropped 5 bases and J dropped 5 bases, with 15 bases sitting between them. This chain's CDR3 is CASSLQGGVETQYF. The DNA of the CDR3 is TGTGCCAGCAGTCTACAGGGGGGGGTGGAGACCCAGTACTTC.

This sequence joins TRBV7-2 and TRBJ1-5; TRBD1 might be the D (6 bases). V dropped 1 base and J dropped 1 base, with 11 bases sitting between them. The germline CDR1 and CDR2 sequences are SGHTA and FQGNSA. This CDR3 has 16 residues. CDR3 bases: TGTGCCAGCAGCTTAGGCGTCAGGGGAAGCAATCAGCCCCAGCATTTT. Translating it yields CASSLGVRGSNQPQHF.

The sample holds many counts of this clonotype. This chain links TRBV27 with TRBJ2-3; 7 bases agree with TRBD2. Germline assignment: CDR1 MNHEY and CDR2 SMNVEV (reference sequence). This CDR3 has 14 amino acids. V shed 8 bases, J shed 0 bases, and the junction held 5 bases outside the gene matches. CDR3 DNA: TGTGCCAGCCGAAGCGGGGCTAGCACAGATACGCAGTATTTT. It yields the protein CASRSGASTDTQYF.

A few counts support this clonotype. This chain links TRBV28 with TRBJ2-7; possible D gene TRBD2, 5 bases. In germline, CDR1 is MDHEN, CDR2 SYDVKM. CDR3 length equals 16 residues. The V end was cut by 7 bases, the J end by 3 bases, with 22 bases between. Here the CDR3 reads CASNPLDRSPLYEQYF. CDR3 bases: TGTGCCAGCAATCCACTAGACCGCAGCCCCCTCTACGAGCAGTACTTC.

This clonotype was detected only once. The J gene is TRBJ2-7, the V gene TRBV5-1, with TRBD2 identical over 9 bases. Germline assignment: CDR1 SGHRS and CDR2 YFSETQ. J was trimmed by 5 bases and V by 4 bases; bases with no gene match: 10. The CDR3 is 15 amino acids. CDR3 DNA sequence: TGCGCCAGCAGCGGGCGGGGGGGCAGGCGAGACGAGCAGTACTTC. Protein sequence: CASSGRGGRRDEQYF.